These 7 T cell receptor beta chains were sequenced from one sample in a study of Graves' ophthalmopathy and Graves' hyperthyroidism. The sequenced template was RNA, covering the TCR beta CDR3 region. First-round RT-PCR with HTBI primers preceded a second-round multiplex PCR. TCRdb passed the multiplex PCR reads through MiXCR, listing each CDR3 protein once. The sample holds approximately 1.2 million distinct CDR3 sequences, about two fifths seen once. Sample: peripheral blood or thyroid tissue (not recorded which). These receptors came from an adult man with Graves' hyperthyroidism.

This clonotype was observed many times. CDR3 nucleotides: TGTGCCAGCAGCTTGGGACCCAGGACAGTAGGCTACACCTTC. It specifies CASSLGPRTVGYTF. The chain joins TRBV7-9 to TRBJ1-2, with D possibly TRBD1 on 6 matching bases. The CDR3 runs to 14 residues. Germline V gives CDR1 SEHNR, CDR2 FQNEAQ (reference sequence). Between the trimmed V and J ends, which lost 3 bases and 8 bases, there was a span of 16 bases.

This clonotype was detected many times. CDR3 in DNA: TGCAGCGTTTGCCTTAGCTTGAACACTGAAGCTTTCTTT. Its translation is CSVCLSLNTEAFF. The rearrangement joins TRBV29-1 to TRBJ1-1; D call uncertain. The CDR3 runs to 13 residues. V was shortened by 5 bases and J by 0 bases, with 10 bases between the two germline ends. Per germline, CDR1 SQVTM and CDR2 ANQGSEA.

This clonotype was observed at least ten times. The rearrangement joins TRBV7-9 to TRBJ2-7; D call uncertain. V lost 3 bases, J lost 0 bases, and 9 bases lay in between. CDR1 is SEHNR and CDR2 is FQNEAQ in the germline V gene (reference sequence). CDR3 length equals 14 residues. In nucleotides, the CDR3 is TGTGCCAGCAGCTTTAGGTTGTCCTCCTACGAGCAGTACTTC. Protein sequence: CASSFRLSSYEQYF.

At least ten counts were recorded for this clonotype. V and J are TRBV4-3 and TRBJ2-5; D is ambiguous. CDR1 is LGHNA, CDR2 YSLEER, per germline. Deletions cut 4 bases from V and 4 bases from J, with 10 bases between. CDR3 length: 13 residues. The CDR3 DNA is TGCGCCAGCAGCCCCGGTATCGCAGAGACCCAGTACTTC. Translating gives CASSPGIAETQYF.

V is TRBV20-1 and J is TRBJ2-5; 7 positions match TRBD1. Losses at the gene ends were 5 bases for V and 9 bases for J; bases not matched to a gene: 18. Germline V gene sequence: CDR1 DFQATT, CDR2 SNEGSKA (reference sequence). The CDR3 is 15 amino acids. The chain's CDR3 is CSAAGTVFVSEAQYF. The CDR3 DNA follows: TGCAGTGCTGCAGGGACAGTGTTTGTGAGTGAGGCCCAGTACTTC.

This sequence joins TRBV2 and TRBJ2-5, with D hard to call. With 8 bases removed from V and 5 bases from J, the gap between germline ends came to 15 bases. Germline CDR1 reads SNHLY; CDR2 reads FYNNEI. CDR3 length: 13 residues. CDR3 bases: TGTGCCAGCCAACGCAAGTCGGGTGAGACCCAGTACTTC. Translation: CASQRKSGETQYF.

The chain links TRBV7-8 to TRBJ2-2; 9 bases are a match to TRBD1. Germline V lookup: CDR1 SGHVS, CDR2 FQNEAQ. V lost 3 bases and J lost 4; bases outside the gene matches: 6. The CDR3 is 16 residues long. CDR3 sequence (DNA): TGTGCCAGCAGCTTGGGGGACAGGGAGGTCACCGGGGAGCTGTTTTTT. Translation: CASSLGDREVTGELFF.